This TCR beta chain was documented in a study of CD8+ T cells in alopecia areata. The V end was cut by 5 bases, the J end by 5 bases, with 10 bases between. The V gene's germline CDR1 is SEHNR and CDR2 FQNEAQ (reference sequence). The CDR3 consists of 12 residues. Sequencing used cDNA as its template, made by extracting RNA and reverse transcribing it. Clones were sequenced by immunoSEQ multiplex PCR, and TCRdb holds only the in-frame ones, with some missing. The table includes 100,000 to 150,000 clones, around 49% detected once. The input for sequencing was CD8+ T cells sorted from blood, taken at week 0. This chain connects TRBV7-9 to TRBJ2-7; D gene unclear. The sequence was obtained from a human donor with alopecia areata. The CDR3 is CASSPRADEQYF. The CDR3, as DNA: TGTGCCAGCAGCCCCCGTGCAGACGAGCAGTACTTC.